The clone carrying this T cell receptor beta chain was picked up many times. Germline-derived CDR1 and CDR2 are SGHRS and YFSETQ. Between the trimmed V and J ends, which lost 4 bases and 4 bases, there was a span of 12 bases. The CDR3 has 13 amino acids. There were TCR beta CDR3 regions amplified from RNA transcripts. During a first-round RT-PCR of the TCR CDR3, the HTBI primer set was used. TCRdb used MiXCR to reprocess the multiplex PCR reads, holding one entry per CDR3 protein. The sample includes hundreds of thousands of distinct CDR3 sequences, 15% to 19% of them seen just once. This specimen comes from a study of T cells in Graves' hyperthyroidism and ophthalmopathy. Study context: At initial diagnosis, before any treatment had begun, peripheral blood was obtained.

Uncontrolled infections, other autoimmune diseases, pregnancy or lactation led to exclusion of patients. The J gene is TRBJ2-7, the V gene TRBV5-1; D gene unclear. The clonotype comes from a woman under 30 with Graves' hyperthyroidism. The sequencing input was blood. CDR3 DNA sequence: TGCGCCAGCAGCCTGGTTGATCCGTACGAGCAGTACTTC. As protein: CASSLVDPYEQYF.